This TCR beta chain was observed in a study of blood T cell repertoires in COVID-19. Study context: The United States, Italy and Spain were the sources of the acute and convalescent COVID-19 samples. PBMCs, B-cell-depleted T cells, or T cells were the source of the cDNA or gDNA that made up the material.

The CDR3 has 13 amino acids. Germline V gene data show CDR1 as SGHDT and CDR2 as YYEEEE. V was trimmed by 7 bases and J by 2 bases, leaving 12 bases between them. Original processing notes: Reference gene primers were amplified, and this amplification served to estimate nucleated cell counts. Libraries were prepared by immunoSEQ multiplex PCR; TCRdb keeps only in-frame clonotypes and omits some of them. For V, J and clone size, that table is used; D and trimming come from the DNA. This sample has some 200,000 clones, with about 90% found just once. The receptor was derived from a man between 60 and 70 years old with active or convalescent COVID-19. The specimen sequenced was peripheral blood. The V and J genes are TRBV5-6 and TRBJ1-1; D might be TRBD1 (6 bases). The CDR3 spells CASGGLVNTEAFF. CDR3 nucleotides: TGTGCCAGCGGGGGCTTAGTAAACACTGAAGCTTTCTTT.